This is a list of T cell receptor beta chains from one sample in a study of cytotoxic CD8 clonotypes in ibrutinib-treated CLL. Libraries were prepared by immunoSEQ multiplex PCR; TCRdb keeps only in-frame clonotypes and omits some of them. In the table there are about 84,000 clones, 70% to 90% of which are singletons. Sequenced material: PBMCs, taken before ibrutinib treatment. These receptor sequences come from a human donor with chronic lymphocytic leukemia. Both conserved end residues are part of each CDR3. A D gene is named only where the DNA matches it firmly. Clone sizes are given selectively: once, few, many, or a class where the clone is expanded.

clone_size: NA
d_call: NA
j_call: TRBJ1-5
v_call: TRBV2
cdr3_aa: CASSAYSVAGNQPQHF
cdr3_nt: TGTGCCAGCAGTGCCTACTCCGTCGCGGGCAATCAGCCCCAGCATTTT

clone_size: NA
d_call: NA
j_call: TRBJ1-2
v_call: TRBV28
cdr3_aa: CASSTAGRIIYGYTF
cdr3_nt: TGTGCCAGCAGTACAGCCGGGCGCATTATCTATGGCTACACCTTC

clone_size: NA
d_call: NA
j_call: TRBJ2-2
v_call: TRBV19
cdr3_aa: CASSRLAENTGELFF
cdr3_nt: TGTGCCAGTAGTAGGCTAGCAGAGAACACCGGGGAGCTGTTTTTT

clone_size: NA
d_call: TRBD1
j_call: TRBJ2-7
v_call: TRBV5-1
cdr3_aa: CASSGIDRASYEQYF
cdr3_nt: TGCGCCAGCAGCGGAATCGACAGGGCCTCCTACGAGCAGTACTTC

clone_size: NA
d_call: NA
j_call: TRBJ2-1
v_call: TRBV5-4
cdr3_aa: CASSLAGALAKYNEQFF
cdr3_nt: TGTGCCAGCAGCTTGGCCGGGGCTCTAGCGAAATACAATGAGCAGTTCTTC

clone_size: NA
d_call: TRBD1
j_call: TRBJ1-2
v_call: TRBV29-1
cdr3_aa: CSVARDSGLSGYTF
cdr3_nt: TGCAGCGTTGCCAGGGACAGCGGATTGAGTGGCTACACCTTC

clone_size: NA
d_call: NA
j_call: TRBJ1-1
v_call: TRBV30
cdr3_aa: CAWVRARVNTEAFF
cdr3_nt: TGTGCCTGGGTTCGAGCCAGAGTGAACACTGAAGCTTTCTTT

clone_size: NA
d_call: NA
j_call: TRBJ2-3
v_call: TRBV7-3
cdr3_aa: CASSFGGDTQYF
cdr3_nt: TGTGCCAGCAGCTTTGGTGGAGATACGCAGTATTTT

clone_size: NA
d_call: TRBD1
j_call: TRBJ1-1
v_call: TRBV30
cdr3_aa: CALTQGFSPSTEAFF
cdr3_nt: TGTGCCTTAACACAGGGGTTTTCACCTAGCACTGAAGCTTTCTTT

clone_size: once
d_call: TRBD2
j_call: TRBJ2-1
v_call: TRBV5-1
cdr3_aa: CASSTTGTSGPSSYNEQFF
cdr3_nt: TGCGCCAGCAGCACCACCGGGACTAGCGGACCGAGCTCCTACAATGAGCAGTTCTTC

clone_size: NA
d_call: NA
j_call: TRBJ1-3
v_call: TRBV4-1
cdr3_aa: CASSQGSGEISGNTIYF
cdr3_nt: TGCGCCAGCAGCCAAGGGTCAGGGGAAATCTCTGGAAACACCATATATTTT

clone_size: NA
d_call: NA
j_call: TRBJ1-3
v_call: TRBV30
cdr3_aa: CAWSDGEAGNTIYF
cdr3_nt: TGTGCCTGGAGTGACGGAGAGGCTGGAAACACCATATATTTT

clone_size: NA
d_call: NA
j_call: TRBJ2-3
v_call: TRBV4-2
cdr3_aa: CASSQEGSGSTDTQYF
cdr3_nt: TGTGCCAGCAGCCAAGAAGGAAGCGGAAGCACAGATACGCAGTATTTT

clone_size: NA
d_call: TRBD1
j_call: TRBJ2-7
v_call: TRBV5-1
cdr3_aa: CASSPGQGELIDEQYF
cdr3_nt: TGCGCCAGCAGCCCCGGACAGGGGGAACTTATCGACGAGCAGTACTTC

clone_size: once
d_call: NA
j_call: TRBJ1-1
v_call: TRBV4-3
cdr3_aa: CASSQDRAGTEAFF
cdr3_nt: TGCGCCAGCAGCCAAGATAGAGCGGGCACTGAAGCTTTCTTT

clone_size: NA
d_call: TRBD1
j_call: TRBJ1-1
v_call: TRBV6-5
cdr3_aa: CASSYGQGAMSEAFF
cdr3_nt: TGTGCCAGCAGTTACGGACAGGGGGCAATGTCTGAAGCTTTCTTT

clone_size: NA
d_call: NA
j_call: TRBJ2-2
v_call: TRBV19
cdr3_aa: CASTRGSGQTGELFF
cdr3_nt: TGTGCCAGTACACGAGGTAGCGGTCAAACGGGGGAGCTGTTTTTT

clone_size: NA
d_call: TRBD1
j_call: TRBJ1-4
v_call: TRBV28
cdr3_aa: CASSPLTGGREKLFF
cdr3_nt: TGTGCCAGCAGTCCCCTGACAGGGGGCCGAGAAAAACTGTTTTTT

clone_size: NA
d_call: NA
j_call: TRBJ2-3
v_call: TRBV7-3
cdr3_aa: CASSLGAFTDTQYF
cdr3_nt: TGTGCCAGCAGCTTAGGAGCGTTCACAGATACGCAGTATTTT

clone_size: NA
d_call: NA
j_call: TRBJ1-5
v_call: TRBV27
cdr3_aa: CASSQGRDQPQHF
cdr3_nt: TGTGCCAGCAGTCAGGGTAGGGATCAGCCCCAGCATTTT

clone_size: once
d_call: NA
j_call: TRBJ2-1
v_call: TRBV7-2
cdr3_aa: CASSMDLYNEQFF
cdr3_nt: TGTGCCAGCAGCATGGACTTATACAATGAGCAGTTCTTC

clone_size: NA
d_call: NA
j_call: TRBJ1-1
v_call: TRBV19
cdr3_aa: CASSHVPPRAFF
cdr3_nt: TGTGCCAGTAGTCACGTACCTCCCAGGGCTTTCTTT

clone_size: NA
d_call: TRBD1
j_call: TRBJ1-5
v_call: TRBV4-1
cdr3_aa: CASSIGQGFNQPQHF
cdr3_nt: TGCGCCAGCAGCATCGGACAGGGTTTCAATCAGCCCCAGCATTTT

clone_size: NA
d_call: NA
j_call: TRBJ1-1
v_call: TRBV7-9
cdr3_aa: CASSLVVLVDRNTEAFF
cdr3_nt: TGTGCCAGCAGCTTGGTAGTTCTCGTTGACAGAAACACTGAAGCTTTCTTT

clone_size: NA
d_call: TRBD1
j_call: TRBJ2-2
v_call: TRBV5-4
cdr3_aa: CASRMNRGAGELFF
cdr3_nt: TGTGCCAGCAGAATGAACAGGGGAGCCGGGGAGCTGTTTTTT

clone_size: medium-sized
d_call: NA
j_call: TRBJ1-5
v_call: TRBV19
cdr3_aa: CASSPPLSRALNQPQHF
cdr3_nt: TGTGCCAGTAGTCCACCCCTGAGTAGGGCCCTAAATCAGCCCCAGCATTTT

clone_size: NA
d_call: TRBD2
j_call: TRBJ2-3
v_call: TRBV7-2
cdr3_aa: CASSPRLAGNTDTQYF
cdr3_nt: TGTGCCAGCAGCCCCCGACTAGCGGGTAACACAGATACGCAGTATTTT

clone_size: NA
d_call: NA
j_call: TRBJ1-1
v_call: TRBV9
cdr3_aa: CASSTQGSDTEAFF
cdr3_nt: TGTGCCAGCAGCACACAGGGTTCTGACACTGAAGCTTTCTTT

clone_size: NA
d_call: NA
j_call: TRBJ1-1
v_call: TRBV18
cdr3_aa: CASSPGGGLRNTEAFF
cdr3_nt: TGTGCCAGCTCACCGGGGGGTGGTTTGCGGAACACTGAAGCTTTCTTT

clone_size: NA
d_call: NA
j_call: TRBJ1-2
v_call: TRBV5-1
cdr3_aa: CASSPIDQGSAGGYTF
cdr3_nt: TGCGCCAGCAGCCCTATTGACCAGGGTTCGGCAGGAGGCTACACCTTC

clone_size: NA
d_call: NA
j_call: TRBJ2-7
v_call: TRBV6-5
cdr3_aa: CASRRNYEQYF
cdr3_nt: TGTGCCAGCAGACGGAACTACGAGCAGTACTTC

clone_size: NA
d_call: NA
j_call: TRBJ2-5
v_call: TRBV14
cdr3_aa: CASSQGGSVGETQYF
cdr3_nt: TGTGCCAGCAGCCAAGGAGGATCGGTAGGGGAGACCCAGTACTTC

clone_size: NA
d_call: NA
j_call: TRBJ2-3
v_call: TRBV9
cdr3_aa: CASSLRGTDMQYF
cdr3_nt: TGTGCCAGCAGCCTCCGGGGCACAGATATGCAGTATTTT

clone_size: NA
d_call: NA
j_call: TRBJ2-3
v_call: TRBV7-2
cdr3_aa: CASSLVVEGSDTQYF
cdr3_nt: TGTGCCAGCAGCTTAGTAGTAGAGGGTTCAGATACGCAGTATTTT

clone_size: NA
d_call: NA
j_call: TRBJ2-2
v_call: TRBV6-5
cdr3_aa: CASSYSRGGELFF
cdr3_nt: TGTGCCAGCAGTTACTCGAGGGGCGGGGAGCTGTTTTTT

clone_size: NA
d_call: TRBD1
j_call: TRBJ1-4
v_call: TRBV28
cdr3_aa: CASRPRGGNEKLFF
cdr3_nt: TGTGCCAGCAGACCCCGAGGGGGCAATGAAAAACTGTTTTTT

clone_size: few
d_call: TRBD1
j_call: TRBJ2-7
v_call: TRBV9
cdr3_aa: CASSAGTGVSYEQYF
cdr3_nt: TGTGCCAGCAGCGCCGGGACAGGGGTCTCCTACGAGCAGTACTTC

clone_size: NA
d_call: NA
j_call: TRBJ1-3
v_call: TRBV7-2
cdr3_aa: CASSLDPGNTIYF
cdr3_nt: TGTGCCAGCAGCTTAGACCCGGGAAACACCATATATTTT

clone_size: NA
d_call: NA
j_call: TRBJ1-2
v_call: TRBV2
cdr3_aa: CASSERLKGHTVYGYTF
cdr3_nt: TGTGCCAGCAGTGAACGGCTGAAAGGTCACACCGTCTATGGCTACACCTTC

clone_size: once
d_call: NA
j_call: TRBJ2-7
v_call: TRBV5-4
cdr3_aa: CASSPGTLSYEQYF
cdr3_nt: TGTGCCAGCAGCCCGGGGACACTCTCCTACGAGCAGTACTTC

clone_size: few
d_call: NA
j_call: TRBJ1-1
v_call: TRBV27
cdr3_aa: CASSLLSRNSAEAFF
cdr3_nt: TGTGCCAGCAGTCTCCTGAGCAGGAACAGCGCTGAAGCTTTCTTT

clone_size: NA
d_call: NA
j_call: TRBJ2-1
v_call: TRBV29-1
cdr3_aa: CSVEDLSGGNEQFF
cdr3_nt: TGCAGCGTTGAAGATCTGTCAGGGGGGAATGAGCAGTTCTTC

clone_size: NA
d_call: TRBD1
j_call: TRBJ1-2
v_call: TRBV5-1
cdr3_aa: CASSPGTDQYGYTF
cdr3_nt: TGCGCCAGCAGCCCCGGGACAGACCAGTATGGCTACACCTTC

clone_size: NA
d_call: NA
j_call: TRBJ2-1
v_call: TRBV6-1
cdr3_aa: CASSELIGLSYNEQFF
cdr3_nt: TGTGCCAGCAGTGAACTAATTGGCCTCTCCTACAATGAGCAGTTCTTC

clone_size: NA
d_call: NA
j_call: TRBJ1-1
v_call: TRBV7-6
cdr3_aa: CASSLQGVGTEAFF
cdr3_nt: TGTGCCAGCAGCTTACAAGGGGTGGGCACTGAAGCTTTCTTT

clone_size: NA
d_call: TRBD1
j_call: TRBJ2-7
v_call: TRBV6-5
cdr3_aa: CASSWGQLAYEQYF
cdr3_nt: TGTGCCAGCAGTTGGGGACAGCTCGCCTACGAGCAGTACTTC

clone_size: NA
d_call: TRBD1
j_call: TRBJ1-3
v_call: TRBV28
cdr3_aa: CASGADRVYGNTIYF
cdr3_nt: TGTGCCAGCGGAGCCGACAGGGTTTATGGAAACACCATATATTTT

clone_size: once
d_call: NA
j_call: TRBJ1-4
v_call: TRBV2
cdr3_aa: CATQLDRNAEKLFF
cdr3_nt: TGTGCCACCCAATTGGACAGAAACGCCGAAAAACTGTTTTTT

clone_size: NA
d_call: NA
j_call: TRBJ2-7
v_call: TRBV6-4
cdr3_aa: CASSEGTTYEQYF
cdr3_nt: TGTGCCAGCAGTGAGGGGACCACCTACGAGCAGTACTTC

clone_size: NA
d_call: NA
j_call: TRBJ2-1
v_call: TRBV7-3
cdr3_aa: CASSPPSNEQFF
cdr3_nt: TGTGCCAGCAGCCCCCCTAGTAATGAGCAGTTCTTC

clone_size: NA
d_call: TRBD2
j_call: TRBJ2-2
v_call: TRBV12-5
cdr3_aa: CASGLSAGGPPGELFF
cdr3_nt: TGTGCTAGTGGTTTGTCAGCGGGAGGGCCCCCCGGGGAGCTGTTTTTT

clone_size: few
d_call: NA
j_call: TRBJ1-2
v_call: TRBV2
cdr3_aa: CASKEQAGYGYTF
cdr3_nt: TGTGCCAGCAAGGAACAGGCCGGCTATGGCTACACCTTC

clone_size: NA
d_call: NA
j_call: TRBJ2-5
v_call: TRBV11-2
cdr3_aa: CASSSKETQYF
cdr3_nt: TGTGCCAGCAGCTCCAAGGAGACCCAGTACTTC

clone_size: NA
d_call: NA
j_call: TRBJ2-7
v_call: TRBV5-6
cdr3_aa: CASSFGTSNYEQYF
cdr3_nt: TGTGCCAGCAGCTTCGGGACCTCAAACTACGAGCAGTACTTC

clone_size: NA
d_call: NA
j_call: TRBJ2-5
v_call: TRBV9
cdr3_aa: CASSVDDVSETQYF
cdr3_nt: TGTGCCAGCAGCGTAGATGATGTCTCGGAGACCCAGTACTTC

clone_size: NA
d_call: TRBD2
j_call: TRBJ2-7
v_call: TRBV9
cdr3_aa: CASSTLLIAGVHYPRSYEQYF
cdr3_nt: TGTGCCAGCAGTACCCTCCTTATAGCGGGAGTCCACTACCCCCGCTCCTACGAGCAGTACTTC

clone_size: NA
d_call: NA
j_call: TRBJ2-2
v_call: TRBV18
cdr3_aa: CASSQSSPRSLGELFF
cdr3_nt: TGTGCCAGCTCACAATCGTCTCCCAGGTCACTCGGGGAGCTGTTTTTT